This record looks at one T cell receptor beta chain sequence and its context. This record comes from a study of identical twins. The germline V gene encodes CDR1 SQVTM and CDR2 ANQGSEA. Trimming removed 6 bases at V and 3 bases at J, with 18 bases between. The CDR3 runs 14 residues. Each CDR3 protein is one row after TCRdb ran MiXCR on the 5' RACE reads. The sample has about 530,000 distinct CDR3 sequences; more than 20% are singletons. This same sample was also taken into another study, of yellow fever vaccine responses in identical twins.

This chain connects TRBV29-1 to TRBJ2-7, with D possibly matching TRBD1 (5 bases). The sequencing sample was made of CD4+ T cells sorted from blood. This receptor was obtained from a woman between 18 and 29 years old in good health. CDR3 amino acids: CSVATGLRNYEQYF. The DNA for the CDR3 is TGCAGCGTCGCAACAGGCCTGAGGAACTACGAGCAGTACTTC.